These 12 T cell receptor beta chains were sequenced from one sample in a study of blood T cell repertoires in COVID-19. Method: immunoSEQ multiplex PCR; TCRdb's copy keeps in-frame clones and lacks some. The data contain 150,000 to 200,000 clones, about 80% of them singletons. Source material: PBMCs or T cells enriched from blood (not recorded which). The source is a man between 40 and 49 years old who had recovered from COVID-19.

This sequence joins TRBV5-1 and TRBJ1-2; TRBD1 agrees at 11 bases. CDR1 and CDR2 from the germline V gene are SGHRS and YFSETQ. This CDR3 region has 16 residues. The V and J ends lost 4 bases and 7 bases, in that order; junction bases with no gene match: 12. The CDR3 DNA follows: TGCGCCAGCAGCCGAGGACAGGGGGCGCTTCGGAGTGGCTACACCTTC. This gives the protein CASSRGQGALRSGYTF.

This clone came up once. This chain uses TRBV6-5 with TRBJ1-2, with D perhaps TRBD1 (6 bases). This CDR3 region has 14 residues. Trimming stripped 4 bases from V and 6 bases from J, with 15 bases between. The germline CDR1 and CDR2 sequences are MNHEY and SVGAGI. The CDR3 DNA follows: TGTGCCAGCAGTTTCTTACAGGGATTAGATGGCTACACCTTC. This sequence encodes CASSFLQGLDGYTF.

The sample holds one count of this clone. This chain joins TRBV18 and TRBJ2-1; a weak D match, TRBD2 (5 bases). The CDR3 loop spans 15 amino acids. Germline lookup yields CDR1 KGHSH and CDR2 LQKENI. The V end was cut by 4 bases, the J end by 0 bases, with 10 bases between. CDR3 sequence (DNA): TGTGCCAGCTCACTAGCGCAAAGCTCCTACAATGAGCAGTTCTTC. Protein sequence: CASSLAQSSYNEQFF.

The count of this clone is one. The chain links TRBV4-1 to TRBJ2-7; D ambiguous. The CDR3 runs 15 residues. V lost 0 bases to trimming and J lost 2 bases, with 11 bases between them. Germline CDR1 MGHRA, CDR2 YSYEKL. CDR3 in amino acids: CASSQEPGFTYEQYF. Here the CDR3 DNA reads TGCGCCAGCAGCCAAGAGCCCGGGTTCACCTACGAGCAGTACTTC.

The rearrangement joins TRBV3-1 (or the pseudogene TRBV3-2) to TRBJ1-1; 7 nucleotides align to TRBD1. The V segment lost 0 bases and the J segment 0 bases; nucleotides outside the gene matches: 7. This CDR3 contains 17 residues. CDR1 and CDR2 (germline): LGHDT, YNNKEL (reference sequence). In DNA, the CDR3 is TGTGCCAGCAGCCAAGATTTTAGGGGGCGAATGAACACTGAAGCTTTCTTT. Its translation: CASSQDFRGRMNTEAFF.

V usage is TRBV6-5 and J usage is TRBJ2-7, with D possibly being TRBD2 (5 bases). The V end was cut by 6 bases, the J end by 0 bases, with 15 bases between. The CDR3 has 15 amino acids. CDR1 is MNHEY and CDR2 is SVGAGI in the germline V gene. CDR3 amino acids: CASRITRTVSYEQYF. The CDR3 DNA follows: TGTGCCAGCAGGATCACTAGGACGGTCTCCTACGAGCAGTACTTC.

The chain employs TRBV6-5 and TRBJ2-1; D gene ambiguous. The V gene's germline CDR1 is MNHEY and CDR2 SVGAGI. Trimming removed 5 bases from V and 4 bases from J, with 9 bases in between. This CDR3 contains 13 residues. The CDR3 coding sequence is TGTGCCAGCAGTAAACCAGGATACAATGAGCAGTTCTTC. Its translation is CASSKPGYNEQFF.

This chain uses TRBV2 with TRBJ1-5; no clear D. Germline V CDR1 and CDR2: SNHLY, FYNNEI. The CDR3 contains 13 residues. Trimming took off 1 base at V and 6 bases at J, with 7 bases between the two ends. In DNA, the CDR3 is TGTGCCAGCAGTGAAGTCTTCCGTCAGCCCCAGCATTTT. This codes for CASSEVFRQPQHF.

This rearrangement joins TRBV5-4 to TRBJ1-2; D call uncertain. V was shortened by 4 bases and J by 2 bases, with 9 bases between the two germline ends. The CDR3 is 13 amino acids. Germline-derived CDR1 and CDR2 are SGHNT and YYREEE (reference sequence). The CDR3 sequence: CASSPEENYGYTF. The CDR3 nucleotides read TGTGCCAGCAGCCCGGAGGAAAACTATGGCTACACCTTC.

The chain uses TRBV19 and TRBJ1-2; 11 positions agree with TRBD1. J gave up 2 bases and V 5 bases, and 4 bases lay outside the gene matches. The CDR3 is made up of 15 amino acids. Germline loops: CDR1 LNHDA, CDR2 SQIVND (reference sequence). The CDR3 region is CASSQDRGLNYGYTF. DNA of the CDR3: TGTGCCAGTAGTCAGGACAGGGGGCTGAACTATGGCTACACCTTC.

The chain employs TRBV5-4 and TRBJ2-7; TRBD1 agrees at 10 bases. Germline CDR1 and CDR2: SGHNT and YYREEE (reference sequence). Germline trimming cut 4 bases from V and 7 bases from J; bases unmatched to any gene: 5. The CDR3 is made up of 13 amino acids. The DNA of the CDR3 is TGTGCCAGCAGCCGACAGGGGGCGAGGGAGCAGTACTTC. Amino acid sequence: CASSRQGAREQYF.

The rearrangement joins TRBV5-5 to TRBJ1-1; a weak D match, TRBD1 (5 bases). The V end was cut by 2 bases, the J end by 4 bases, with 9 bases between. Germline-derived CDR1 and CDR2 are SGHKS and YYEKEE (reference sequence). The CDR3 is made up of 13 amino acids. CDR3 in amino acids: CASSFGRATEAFF. For the CDR3, the DNA is TGTGCCAGCAGCTTTGGCAGGGCCACTGAAGCTTTCTTT.